The present T cell receptor (beta chain) was sequenced within a study of OX40 agonist ivuxolimab in advanced cancers. The overall study: Dose-escalation patients suffered from hepatocellular carcinoma, melanoma, renal cell or head and neck cancer. The group had a mean age of 60 years, ranged from 23 to 79, and was 80% to 85% male. Broader study findings: Clonal expansion among partial responders at 0.1-3.0 mg/kg ranked near the lowest.

Assay used: immunoSEQ multiplex PCR; TCRdb lists only in-frame clones, some missing. The sample holds 40,000 to 60,000 clones, roughly 91% seen once. Germline trimming cut 4 bases from V and 3 bases from J; bases unmatched to any gene: 8. The germline V gene encodes CDR1 MNHEY and CDR2 SMNVEV (reference sequence). This CDR3 contains 15 residues. Points on this clone: Antigen: not known.

The origin of this receptor is an adult with an advanced solid tumor such as melanoma, head and neck, liver or kidney cancer. The sample consisted of CD4+ or CD8+ T cells sorted from blood, taken in a trial of the OX40 agonist ivuxolimab. The gene calls are TRBV27 and TRBJ2-7; TRBD1 agrees at 8 bases. This chain's CDR3 is CASSSLQDRDYEQYF. DNA of the CDR3: TGTGCCAGCAGTTCCCTCCAGGACAGGGACTACGAGCAGTACTTC.